The 27 T cell receptor beta chains listed next were all sequenced from one sample in a study of cytomegalovirus exposure and HLA in healthy donors. Researchers ran the PCR with 60 Vbeta and 13 Jbeta primers. Produced via immunoSEQ multiplex PCR; TCRdb's table is partial and in-frame only. In all, the sample yields about 130,000 clones. Sequences were obtained from PBMCs. These receptors were collected from a middle-aged woman in good health and CMV-seropositive.

The V and J genes are TRBV4-1 and TRBJ2-1; 14 bases fit TRBD2. Trimming took 8 bases from V and 9 from J; bases not matched to a gene: 6. Germline CDR1 is MGHRA and CDR2 is YSYEKL. The CDR3 spans 14 residues. CDR3 protein: CASGTSGRVGEQFF. The CDR3 DNA reads TGCGCCAGCGGGACTAGCGGGAGAGTAGGTGAGCAGTTCTTC.

This chain joins TRBV18 and TRBJ1-2; D is unclear. The CDR3 has 14 amino acids. V shed 4 bases and J shed 8 bases, with 17 bases lying between them. Germline assignment: CDR1 KGHSH and CDR2 LQKENI. CDR3 sequence: CASSRGSDVEGYTF. The CDR3 DNA is TGTGCCAGCTCACGCGGGAGCGATGTTGAAGGCTACACCTTC.

The gene calls are TRBV5-5 and TRBJ2-7; D is possibly TRBD2 (7 bases). Trimming removed 2 bases at V and 2 bases at J, with 14 bases between. The CDR3 totals 15 residues. The germline CDR1 and CDR2 sequences are SGHKS and YYEKEE (reference sequence). The CDR3 is CASSLRGGGTYEQYF. The CDR3, as DNA: TGTGCCAGCAGCTTAAGAGGGGGGGGAACCTACGAGCAGTACTTC.

The rearrangement links TRBV6-1 to TRBJ1-5; 9 bases are shared with TRBD1. The ends lost 10 bases at V and 5 bases at J; junction bases unmatched: 12. CDR3 length: 15 residues. Germline CDR1 MNHNS, CDR2 SASEGT. In nucleotides, the CDR3 is TGTGCCACCACAGGGGGACAGGGTAATTATCAGCCCCAGCATTTT. Translated: CATTGGQGNYQPQHF.

This chain uses TRBV7-9 with TRBJ1-4, with 7 bases fitting TRBD1. Germline CDR1 SEHNR, CDR2 FQNEAQ (reference sequence). This CDR3 contains 15 residues. Germline trimming cut 5 bases from V and 6 bases from J; bases unmatched to any gene: 9. CDR3 coding DNA: TGTGCCAGCAGCGCACACAGGGGAGGAGATGAAAAACTGTTTTTT. Protein sequence: CASSAHRGGDEKLFF.

V is TRBV7-9 and J is TRBJ2-7; possible D gene TRBD2, 6 bases. V lost 1 base and J lost 7, with 26 bases in between. CDR3 length: 18 amino acids. Germline V lookup: CDR1 SEHNR, CDR2 FQNEAQ (reference sequence). The DNA of the CDR3 is TGTGCCAGCAGCTTAGAAGGACGCTTGTACGGGAGCCATGGGGAGCAGTACTTC. The encoded protein is CASSLEGRLYGSHGEQYF.

The V call is TRBV11-3, the J call TRBJ2-5, with a weak D call TRBD1 (5 bases). V lost 3 bases and J lost 2, with 7 bases in between. This CDR3 contains 13 residues. The germline V gene has CDR1 SGHNT and CDR2 YENEEA. CDR3 nucleotide sequence: TGTGCCAGCAGCTTTGACAGTCAAGAGACCCAGTACTTC. Its protein product is CASSFDSQETQYF. The full variable domain, with the rest looked up from reference TRBV11-3 and TRBJ2-5, is EAGVVQSPRYKIIEKKQPVAFWCNPISGHNTLYWYLQNLGQGPELLIRYENEEAVDDSQLPKDRFSAERLKGVDSTLKIQPAELGDSAVYLCASSFDSQETQYFGPGTRLLVL.

V is TRBV11-3 and J is TRBJ2-1; TRBD2 aligns across 12 bases. V gave up 5 bases and J gave up 8 bases; unmatched junction bases: 10. Looked up from germline, CDR1 is SGHNT and CDR2 is YENEEA. The CDR3 sequence is 16 residues long. The CDR3 DNA follows: TGTGCCAGCAGCGGGAGACTAGCGGGAGAAACCGATGAGCAGTTCTTC. It specifies CASSGRLAGETDEQFF.

This sequence joins TRBV7-9 and TRBJ2-7, with 8 bases identical to TRBD2. V shed 3 bases, J shed 2 bases, and the junction held 3 bases outside the gene matches. This CDR3 spans 14 amino acids. CDR1 SEHNR and CDR2 FQNEAQ come from the germline V gene (reference sequence). CDR3 nucleotides: TGTGCCAGCAGCTTCAGCGGGAGCACCTACGAGCAGTACTTC. Its translation: CASSFSGSTYEQYF. The complete variable domain, with remaining parts taken from reference TRBV7-9 and TRBJ2-7, reads DTGVSQNPRHKITKRGQNVTFRCDPISEHNRLYWYRQTLGQGPEFLTYFQNEAQLEKSRLLSDRFSAERPKGSFSTLEIQRTEQGDSAMYLCASSFSGSTYEQYFGPGTRLTVT.

The chain joins TRBV28 to TRBJ1-5; the match to TRBD1 covers 10 bases. The V gene end was trimmed by 7 bases and the J gene end by 2 bases; junction bases not matched to a gene: 8. This CDR3 contains 16 residues. Germline CDR1 is MDHEN and CDR2 is SYDVKM. The CDR3: CASTLDRGNGNQPQHF. The DNA for the CDR3 is TGTGCCAGCACCCTGGACAGGGGGAACGGCAATCAGCCCCAGCATTTT.

Regarding this clone: At one end the junction does not follow the germline gene, possibly because of a read error. The rearrangement uses TRBV19 and TRBJ2-1; D possibly corresponds to TRBD2 (6 bases). The length of the CDR3 is 15 residues. CDR1 and CDR2 from the germline V gene are LNHDA and SQIVND (reference sequence). The CDR3 here is CASSPGTAQLNGQFF. The CDR3 nucleotides are TGTGCCAGTAGTCCCGGGACTGCTCAGCTAAATGGGCAGTTCTTC.

The rearrangement uses TRBV30 and TRBJ2-3; 8 bases are a match to TRBD2. The germline gives CDR1 GTSNPN, CDR2 SVGIG (reference sequence). J lost 5 bases, V lost 7 bases, and 8 bases had no gene match. This CDR3 spans 13 amino acids. This CDR3 reads CASIPTSVDTQYF. CDR3 DNA sequence: TGTGCCTCTATCCCGACTAGCGTAGATACGCAGTATTTT. The full variable domain, with the rest looked up from reference TRBV30 and TRBJ2-3, is SQTIHQWPATLVQPVGSPLSLECTVEGTSNPNLYWYRQAAGRGLQLLFYSVGIGQISSEVPQNLSASRPQDRQFILSSKKLLLSDSGFYLCASIPTSVDTQYFGPGTRLTVL.

V and J are TRBV6-5 and TRBJ2-2, with D maybe TRBD2 (5 bases). CDR1 MNHEY and CDR2 SVGAGI come from the germline V gene. The CDR3 runs 14 residues. Trimming pared 6 bases from V and 1 base from J, leaving 9 bases between. For the CDR3, the DNA is TGTGCCAGCAGCATCGGAGGGAACACCGGGGAGCTGTTTTTT. This codes for CASSIGGNTGELFF.

This chain joins TRBV7-8 and TRBJ1-4; 11 bases match TRBD1. V trimming: 5 bases; J trimming: 5 bases; junction bases outside the gene matches: 4. CDR3 length: 15 amino acids. CDR1 and CDR2 from the germline V gene are SGHVS and FQNEAQ. The CDR3 is CASSGGQGGNEKLFF. CDR3 nucleotide sequence: TGTGCCAGCAGCGGGGGACAGGGGGGGAATGAAAAACTGTTTTTT.

The gene calls are TRBV27 and TRBJ2-3, with TRBD2 matching over 11 bases. Trimming took 6 bases from V and 2 from J; bases not matched to a gene: 4. This CDR3 has 15 residues. The germline V gene has CDR1 MNHEY and CDR2 SMNVEV (reference sequence). As DNA, the CDR3 is TGTGCCAGCAGGTGGACTAGCGGGCTCACAGATACGCAGTATTTT. This encodes CASRWTSGLTDTQYF.

The chain couples TRBV4-1 to TRBJ1-1, with D unresolved. This CDR3 is built from 14 residues. CDR1 is MGHRA and CDR2 is YSYEKL in the germline V gene. Trimming removed 0 bases from V and 6 bases from J, with 11 bases in between. The CDR3 DNA sequence: TGCGCCAGCAGCCAAGATACGGAGTATCCTGAAGCTTTCTTT. As protein: CASSQDTEYPEAFF.

The chain recombines TRBV2 with TRBJ2-3; D perhaps matches TRBD2 (5 bases). The CDR3 consists of 15 residues. Germline CDR1 is SNHLY and CDR2 is FYNNEI. The V gene lost 2 bases and the J gene lost 6 bases, with 15 bases spanning the gap. Written as DNA, the CDR3 is TGTGCCAGCAGTGAATATTCCAAGGACTTCGATACGCAGTATTTT. This codes for CASSEYSKDFDTQYF. The full variable domain, in which reference TRBV2 and TRBJ2-3 provide the parts outside the CDR3, is EPEVTQTPSHQVTQMGQEVILRCVPISNHLYFYWYRQILGQKVEFLVSFYNNEISEKSEIFDDQFSVERPDGSNFTLKIRSTKLEDSAMYFCASSEYSKDFDTQYFGPGTRLTVL.

This chain connects TRBV18 to TRBJ1-2; the match to TRBD1 covers 9 bases. After removal of 4 bases from V and 4 bases from J, the junction contained 4 bases not matched to a gene. CDR1 and CDR2 (germline): KGHSH, LQKENI. This CDR3 has 14 amino acids. CDR3 amino acids: CASSRGQGGYGYTF. Here the CDR3 DNA reads TGTGCCAGCTCACGGGGACAGGGAGGCTATGGCTACACCTTC.

This chain connects TRBV5-8 to TRBJ2-7, with D maybe TRBD1 (6 bases). The CDR3 consists of 13 residues. CDR1 SGHTS and CDR2 YDEGEE come from the germline V gene. Trimming removed 7 bases at V and 3 bases at J, with 14 bases between. CDR3 loop: CASEGGHLYEQYF. CDR3 nucleotides: TGTGCCAGCGAAGGGGGACACCTCTACGAGCAGTACTTC.

The CDR3 region has the DNA TGTGCCAGCAGCCACCCGGGACACGCGAATGAAAAACTGTTTTTT. It specifies CASSHPGHANEKLFF. The rearrangement uses TRBV7-9 and TRBJ1-4, with D perhaps matching TRBD1 (6 bases). Trimming stripped 5 bases from V and 5 bases from J, with 15 bases between. CDR1 and CDR2 from the germline V gene are SEHNR and FQNEAQ (reference sequence). There are 15 residues in the CDR3.

The chain carries TRBV5-5 and TRBJ1-2; the D gene is possibly TRBD1 (6 bases). Germline V gives CDR1 SGHKS, CDR2 YYEKEE (reference sequence). There are 13 residues in the CDR3. The ends were cut back, 2 bases at V and 8 bases at J, with 13 bases in the middle. The CDR3 DNA sequence: TGTGCCAGCAGCTTCAGGGGCGAAGGAGGCTACACCTTC. It specifies CASSFRGEGGYTF.

The chain links TRBV4-3 to TRBJ2-5; 7 bases map to TRBD2. The CDR3 spans 14 residues. Germline V gene data show CDR1 as LGHNA and CDR2 as YSLEER. The ends lost 1 base at V and 5 bases at J; junction bases unmatched: 4. The CDR3 region is CASSQVGEGETQYF. In DNA form, the CDR3 reads TGCGCCAGCAGCCAAGTGGGGGAGGGGGAGACCCAGTACTTC.

V is TRBV27 and J is TRBJ1-1; D gene unclear. The CDR3 is 13 amino acids. The germline V and J ends were trimmed by 8 bases and 0 bases, with 10 bases remaining between them. CDR1 and CDR2 (germline): MNHEY, SMNVEV (reference sequence). The CDR3 bases are TGTGCCAGCTCCGAGGAGGTGAACACTGAAGCTTTCTTT. Its protein product is CASSEEVNTEAFF.

The V gene is TRBV27, the J gene TRBJ2-7; perhaps TRBD2 as D (5 bases). V was pared by 5 bases and J by 4 bases, with 6 bases between. The CDR3 consists of 11 residues. Germline V gene sequence: CDR1 MNHEY, CDR2 SMNVEV (reference sequence). Here the CDR3 reads CASSEGYEQYF. As DNA, the CDR3 is TGTGCCAGCAGTGAGGGATACGAGCAGTACTTC.

CDR3 coding DNA: TGTGCCAGCAGTGCCCGAGACGGAGCACATGAAGCTTTCTTT. Translating gives CASSARDGAHEAFF. The rearrangement joins TRBV25-1 to TRBJ1-1; no firm D call. CDR1 is MGHDK and CDR2 is SYGVNS in the germline V gene. CDR3 length: 14 amino acids. Between the trimmed V and J ends, which lost 4 bases and 7 bases, there was a span of 16 bases.

The CDR3 loop is CASSIQGGSYNEQFF. The DNA for the CDR3 is TGTGCCAGCAGCATACAGGGGGGGTCCTACAATGAGCAGTTCTTC. The rearrangement links TRBV7-9 to TRBJ2-1; D may be TRBD1 (8 bases). Germline loops: CDR1 SEHNR, CDR2 FQNEAQ (reference sequence). V lost 5 bases and J lost 1, with 12 bases in between. This CDR3 has 15 amino acids.

Written as DNA, the CDR3 is TGCGCCAGCAGCCAAGATATGGGGCTGGGGCTAGCGGGATCTGCAGATACGCAGTATTTT. As protein: CASSQDMGLGLAGSADTQYF. The V gene is TRBV4-3, the J gene TRBJ2-3; 9 bases match TRBD2. This CDR3 is built from 20 residues. From germline, CDR1 is LGHNA and CDR2 YSLEER. V dropped 0 bases and J dropped 4; count of bases not matched to a gene: 17.